This entry lists 27 T cell receptor beta chains sequenced from one sample in a study of T-cell memory formation after mild COVID-19. TCRdb reanalysed the 5' RACE reads using MiXCR and keeps one entry per CDR3 protein. The data show 150,000 or so distinct CDR3 sequences, 14% seen once. The sample comprised PBMCs or a T cell subset sorted from them (not recorded which). These receptors all come from an adult woman who had mild COVID-19 (a few samples of this study predate the infection). Cell type and time point are not known.

Worth noting for this clonotype: One end of the junction varies from germline; a read error may be responsible. V is TRBV3-1 and J is TRBJ2-7; 9 bases agree with TRBD2. The germline gives CDR1 LGHDT, CDR2 YNNKEL (reference sequence). This CDR3 spans 19 amino acids. The DNA for the CDR3 is TGTGCCAGCAGCCTGACTGGGGTGGATAGCGGGAGATCCTCCCACGAGCAGTACTTC. It is translated as CASSLTGVDSGRSSHEQYF.

This chain joins TRBV6-5 and TRBJ2-3; D is uncertain. Per germline, CDR1 MNHEY and CDR2 SVGAGI. V lost 6 bases and J 4 bases, leaving 17 bases between the germline ends. This CDR3 has 15 residues. DNA of the CDR3: TGTGCCAGCAGGGCGGACCCGAAACCCCCAGATACGCAGTATTTT. Translated, it gives CASRADPKPPDTQYF.

The J gene is TRBJ2-7, the V gene TRBV7-3, with 8 bases fitting TRBD1. CDR1 SGHTA and CDR2 FQGTGA come from the germline V gene. The trim removed 6 bases at V and 1 base at J, leaving 5 bases unmatched. The CDR3 runs to 14 residues. CDR3 coding DNA: TGTGCCAGCAGAGACAGGGGTTTTTCCTACGAGCAGTACTTC. Residues: CASRDRGFSYEQYF.

This clonotype has a handful of counts. The genes are TRBV12-3 or TRBV12-4 and TRBJ2-7; either TRBD1 or TRBD2 may supply D (5 bases each). This CDR3 is built from 14 residues. Trimming shortened V by 2 bases and J by 7 bases, and 15 bases separated the two germline ends. The CDR3 sequence: CASSLSPGAEEQYF. In DNA form, the CDR3 reads TGTGCCAGCAGTTTATCCCCCGGGGCAGAGGAGCAGTACTTC.

V gene TRBV30 combines with J gene TRBJ1-3; D unresolved. V lost 1 base, J lost 4 bases, and 5 bases lay in between. The CDR3 loop spans 12 amino acids. Germline V gene sequence: CDR1 GTSNPN, CDR2 SVGIG (reference sequence). This CDR3 is CAWSDRGNTIYF. CDR3 DNA: TGTGCCTGGAGTGATCGGGGAAACACCATATATTTT.

The rearrangement uses TRBV6-6 and TRBJ2-3; D call uncertain. Trimming took off 6 bases at V and 0 bases at J, with 13 bases between the two ends. Germline values: CDR1 MNHNY, CDR2 SVGAGI (reference sequence). The CDR3 covers 15 residues. The CDR3 sequence is CASSFPAVSTDTQYF. DNA for the CDR3: TGTGCCAGCAGCTTCCCCGCGGTGAGCACAGATACGCAGTATTTT.

Remarks on this clonotype: This may arise from a read error, as a much more abundant clone is one base away. The V and J genes are TRBV12-3 or TRBV12-4 and TRBJ2-3; 10 positions agree with TRBD2. This CDR3 comprises 21 residues. The CDR3 loop reads CASRASSRGLAGEAGTDTLYF. The CDR3 DNA reads as TGTGCCAGCCGCGCCAGTTCCAGGGGGCTAGCGGGAGAGGCGGGCACAGATACGCTGTATTTT.

The chain is built from TRBV4-1 and TRBJ2-1; 7 bases are a match to TRBD1. The germline gives CDR1 MGHRA, CDR2 YSYEKL. This CDR3 comprises 16 residues. After removal of 2 bases from V and 0 bases from J, the junction contained 4 bases not matched to a gene. The CDR3 sequence: CASSQPGQSSYNEQFF. The CDR3 DNA is TGCGCCAGCAGCCAACCGGGACAGAGCTCCTACAATGAGCAGTTCTTC.

This sequence joins TRBV29-1 and TRBJ2-7, with TRBD2 as a possible D gene (6 bases). V lost 5 bases and J lost 2, with 13 bases in between. Germline V gene sequence: CDR1 SQVTM, CDR2 ANQGSEA. The CDR3 length is 13 residues. CDR3 region: CSVTGGRAYEQYF. Written as DNA, the CDR3 is TGCAGCGTTACCGGGGGAAGGGCCTACGAGCAGTACTTC.

This chain connects TRBV18 to TRBJ2-3, with D perhaps assigned TRBD1 or TRBD2 (5 bases each). Germline values: CDR1 KGHSH, CDR2 LQKENI. Trimming removed 2 bases at V and 1 base at J, with 10 bases between. This CDR3 has 15 residues. The DNA of the CDR3 is TGTGCCAGCTCACCAGAGGGGACCGGCACAGATACGCAGTATTTT. Translating it yields CASSPEGTGTDTQYF.

This rearrangement joins TRBV5-1 to TRBJ2-3; a possible D gene is TRBD1 (6 bases). In germline, CDR1 is SGHRS, CDR2 YFSETQ. CDR3 size: 17 residues. The germline V and J ends were trimmed by 2 bases and 0 bases, with 16 bases remaining between them. For the CDR3, the DNA is TGCGCCAGCAGCTTAGGGTACTCAGACAGGAGCACAGATACGCAGTATTTT. Residues: CASSLGYSDRSTDTQYF.

This clonotype showed up just a few times. The V call is TRBV12-3 or TRBV12-4, the J call TRBJ2-2, with D uncertain. Trimming cost V 6 bases and J 6 bases, with 8 bases left between them. The CDR3 contains 12 residues. CDR3 DNA: TGTGCCAGCAGGCCCCCGTCCGGGGAGCTGTTTTTT. This sequence encodes CASRPPSGELFF.

The chain combines TRBV18 with TRBJ2-7, with 7 nucleotides matching TRBD2. The V and J ends lost 1 base and 5 bases, in that order; junction bases with no gene match: 8. CDR1 is KGHSH and CDR2 is LQKENI in the germline V gene. The CDR3 contains 15 residues. CDR3 DNA sequence: TGTGCCAGCTCACCACTGGCGGGAGTAAGCGACGAGCAGTACTTC. This translates into CASSPLAGVSDEQYF.

The chain recombines TRBV3-1 with TRBJ2-5; the D gene could be TRBD1 or TRBD2 (5 bases each). V lost 4 bases and J 2 bases, leaving 11 bases between the germline ends. The CDR3 consists of 14 residues. Germline V gives CDR1 LGHDT, CDR2 YNNKEL (reference sequence). CDR3 loop: CASSPRDGQETQYF. The CDR3 region has the DNA TGTGCCAGCAGCCCTAGGGACGGACAAGAGACCCAGTACTTC.

This clonotype has just a few counts. The chain joins TRBV7-2 to TRBJ2-1; 15 positions match TRBD2. Trimming at V came to 5 bases and at J to 10 bases, leaving 6 bases not matched to a gene. The CDR3 runs to 15 residues. Looked up from germline, CDR1 is SGHTA and CDR2 is FQGNSA. DNA for the CDR3: TGTGCCAGCAGCGTCCGGACTAGCGGGAGGGAGGAGCAGTTCTTC. Its translation: CASSVRTSGREEQFF. The complete variable domain, with remaining parts taken from reference TRBV7-2 and TRBJ2-1, reads GAGVSQSPSNKVTEKGKDVELRCDPISGHTALYWYRQSLGQGLEFLIYFQGNSAPDKSGLPSDRFSAERTGGSVSTLTIQRTQQEDSAVYLCASSVRTSGREEQFFGPGTRLTVL.

This clonotype was observed many times. The V and J genes are TRBV3-1 and TRBJ2-3; 16 bases are a match to TRBD2. The trim removed 4 bases at V and 0 bases at J, leaving 1 base unmatched. The CDR3 contains 17 residues. CDR1 and CDR2 from the germline V gene are LGHDT and YNNKEL (reference sequence). DNA of the CDR3: TGTGCCAGCAGCCGGGGACTAGCGGGGGGGAGCACAGATACGCAGTATTTT. Its protein product is CASSRGLAGGSTDTQYF.

This clonotype was found a few times. The chain combines TRBV24-1 with TRBJ2-5; D gene unclear. Germline V gene lookup returns CDR1 KGHDR and CDR2 SFDVKD. The CDR3 extends over 13 amino acids. Trimming left V 8 bases short and J 1 base short, with 10 bases between. CDR3 sequence: CATKEKFQETQYF. CDR3 DNA sequence: TGTGCCACCAAAGAAAAGTTCCAAGAGACCCAGTACTTC.

This clonotype was picked up a small number of times. The chain joins TRBV20-1 to TRBJ2-1; 7 nucleotides line up with TRBD2. Germline V gene lookup returns CDR1 DFQATT and CDR2 SNEGSKA (reference sequence). V lost 0 bases and J lost 7; bases outside the gene matches: 9. The CDR3 length is 15 residues. As DNA, the CDR3 is TGCAGTGCTAGAGATCCGACTAGCCCGGTGAATGAGCAGTTCTTC. Encoded protein: CSARDPTSPVNEQFF.

This clonotype was counted at least ten times. The gene calls are TRBV7-6 and TRBJ2-7; 7 nucleotides agree with TRBD1. In germline, CDR1 is SGHVS, CDR2 FNYEAQ. The CDR3 consists of 15 residues. V was pared by 5 bases and J by 0 bases, with 7 bases of the junction left unmatched. The CDR3 is CASSPGTDSSYEQYF. CDR3 in DNA: TGTGCCAGCAGCCCCGGGACAGATAGCTCCTACGAGCAGTACTTC.

The CDR3 DNA is TGTGCCAGTAGTATGAGGGGTCCATACAATGAGCAGTTCTTC. Protein: CASSMRGPYNEQFF. V is TRBV19 and J is TRBJ2-1; perhaps D is TRBD1 or TRBD2 (5 bases each). Looked up from germline, CDR1 is LNHDA and CDR2 is SQIVND (reference sequence). CDR3 length: 14 amino acids. V gave up 3 bases and J gave up 4 bases, with 10 bases separating them.

The chain has TRBV6-5 and TRBJ2-3; no reliable D call. The CDR3 runs to 13 residues. Germline V gene data show CDR1 as MNHEY and CDR2 as SVGAGI. The ends were cut back, 3 bases at V and 3 bases at J, with 7 bases in the middle. DNA for the CDR3: TGTGCCAGCAGTTATCGGGTGACAGATACGCAGTATTTT. It yields the protein CASSYRVTDTQYF.

This clonotype was detected only a few times. The chain recombines TRBV6-2 or TRBV6-3 with TRBJ2-7; TRBD2 aligns across 8 bases. CDR1 and CDR2 (germline): MNHEY, SVGEGT. CDR3 length: 15 amino acids. J lost 1 base, V lost 5 bases, and 7 bases had no gene match. The CDR3 here is CASSPRLARSYEQYF. Written as DNA, the CDR3 is TGTGCCAGCAGTCCCAGACTAGCGAGGTCCTACGAGCAGTACTTC.

This clonotype came up a few times. The chain joins TRBV6-6 to TRBJ1-4; D gene unclear. This CDR3 is built from 12 residues. CDR1 is MNHNY, CDR2 SVGAGI, per germline (reference sequence). V shed 6 bases and J shed 8 bases, with 10 bases lying between them. The CDR3 DNA reads TGTGCCAGCAGAACCCTAGGGGAAAAACTGTTTTTT. Translating it yields CASRTLGEKLFF.

There are a few counts of this clonotype. This chain connects TRBV5-1 to TRBJ2-7; possibly TRBD2 for D (5 bases). CDR1 and CDR2 from the germline V gene are SGHRS and YFSETQ. The CDR3 runs to 13 residues. The ends were cut back, 3 bases at V and 7 bases at J, with 14 bases in the middle. CDR3 residues: CASSSPGSGEQYF. In DNA form, the CDR3 reads TGCGCCAGCAGCTCCCCGGGATCGGGGGAGCAGTACTTC.

The chain carries TRBV12-3 or TRBV12-4 and TRBJ1-1; 7 bases line up with TRBD1. The V segment lost 6 bases and the J segment 4 bases; nucleotides outside the gene matches: 8. The CDR3 is 14 amino acids. Written as DNA, the CDR3 is TGTGCCAGCAGCATACAGGGGATGCTCACTGAAGCTTTCTTT. Protein product: CASSIQGMLTEAFF.

This clonotype was observed a few times. The V call is TRBV24-1, the J call TRBJ1-1; D gene unclear. The CDR3 loop spans 12 amino acids. Trimming took off 3 bases at V and 0 bases at J, with 1 base between the two ends. Germline lookup yields CDR1 KGHDR and CDR2 SFDVKD. CDR3 sequence: CATSDMNTEAFF. Written as DNA, the CDR3 is TGTGCCACCAGTGATATGAACACTGAAGCTTTCTTT.

This clonotype occurred a few times. This chain links TRBV7-8 with TRBJ1-5, with D tentatively TRBD1 (6 bases). The CDR3 spans 15 residues. V lost 2 bases, J lost 1 base, and 9 bases lay in between. In germline, CDR1 is SGHVS, CDR2 FQNEAQ. The CDR3 region is CASSLRQGSNQPQHF. DNA for the CDR3: TGTGCCAGCAGCTTACGCCAGGGGAGCAATCAGCCCCAGCATTTT.